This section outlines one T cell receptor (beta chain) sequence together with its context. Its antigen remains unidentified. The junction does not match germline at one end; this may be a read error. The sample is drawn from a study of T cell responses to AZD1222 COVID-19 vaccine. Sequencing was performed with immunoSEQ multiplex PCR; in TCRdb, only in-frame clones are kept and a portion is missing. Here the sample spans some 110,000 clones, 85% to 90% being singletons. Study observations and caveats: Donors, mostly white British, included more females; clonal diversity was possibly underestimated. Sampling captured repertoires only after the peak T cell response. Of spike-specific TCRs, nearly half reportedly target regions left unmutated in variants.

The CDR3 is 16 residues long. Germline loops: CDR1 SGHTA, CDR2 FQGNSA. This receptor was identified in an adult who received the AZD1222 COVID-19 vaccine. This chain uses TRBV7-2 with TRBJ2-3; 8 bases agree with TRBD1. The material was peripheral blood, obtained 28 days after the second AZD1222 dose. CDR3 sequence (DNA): TGTGCCGGCAGCTCTCAAGGGACAGGCCCCACAGATACGCAGTATTTT. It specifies CAGSSQGTGPTDTQYF.